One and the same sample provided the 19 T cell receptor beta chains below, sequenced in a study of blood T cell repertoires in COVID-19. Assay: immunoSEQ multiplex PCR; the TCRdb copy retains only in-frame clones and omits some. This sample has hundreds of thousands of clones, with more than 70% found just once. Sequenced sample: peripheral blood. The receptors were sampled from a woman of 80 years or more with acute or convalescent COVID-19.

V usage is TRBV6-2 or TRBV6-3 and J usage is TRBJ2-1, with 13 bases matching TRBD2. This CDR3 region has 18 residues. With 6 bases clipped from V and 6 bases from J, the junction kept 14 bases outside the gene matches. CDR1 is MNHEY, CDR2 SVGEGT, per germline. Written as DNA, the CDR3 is TGTGCCAGCAGCCTACTAGCGGGGGGGCGAATCGCCAGCAATGAGCAGTTCTTC. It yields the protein CASSLLAGGRIASNEQFF.

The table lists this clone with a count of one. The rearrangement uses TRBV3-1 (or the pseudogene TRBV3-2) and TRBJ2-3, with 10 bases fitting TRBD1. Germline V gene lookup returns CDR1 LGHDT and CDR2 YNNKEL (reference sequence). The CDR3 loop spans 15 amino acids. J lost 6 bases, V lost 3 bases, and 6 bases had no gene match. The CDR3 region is CASSHPGTGADTQYF. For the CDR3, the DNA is TGTGCCAGCAGCCACCCCGGGACAGGGGCGGATACGCAGTATTTT.

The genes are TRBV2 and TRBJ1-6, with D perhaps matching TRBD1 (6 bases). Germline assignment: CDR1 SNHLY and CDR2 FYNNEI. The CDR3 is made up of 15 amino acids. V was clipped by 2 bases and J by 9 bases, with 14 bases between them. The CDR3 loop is CASSERGQGISPLHF. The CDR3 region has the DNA TGTGCCAGCAGTGAAAGGGGACAAGGGATTTCACCCCTCCACTTT.

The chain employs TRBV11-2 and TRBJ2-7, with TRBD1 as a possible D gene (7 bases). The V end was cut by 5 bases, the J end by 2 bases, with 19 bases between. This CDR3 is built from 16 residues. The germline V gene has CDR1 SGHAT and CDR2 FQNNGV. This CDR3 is CASSPRQGRGTYEQYF. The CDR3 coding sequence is TGTGCCAGCAGCCCCCGACAGGGACGGGGGACCTACGAGCAGTACTTC.

The CDR3 bases are TGTGCCAGCAGCGCGACTGGGGACCCGGCGGGGGAGACCCAGTACTTC. It codes for CASSATGDPAGETQYF. The V and J genes are TRBV9 and TRBJ2-5; maybe TRBD2 (6 bases). This CDR3 has 16 residues. Per germline, CDR1 SGDLS and CDR2 YYNGEE. V was cut by 3 bases and J by 5 bases, with 20 bases left in between. The whole variable domain, filled in from reference TRBV9 and TRBJ2-5, reads DSGVTQTPKHLITATGQRVTLRCSPRSGDLSVYWYQQSLDQGLQFLIQYYNGEERAKGNILERFSAQQFPDLHSELNLSSLELGDSALYFCASSATGDPAGETQYFGPGTRLLVL.

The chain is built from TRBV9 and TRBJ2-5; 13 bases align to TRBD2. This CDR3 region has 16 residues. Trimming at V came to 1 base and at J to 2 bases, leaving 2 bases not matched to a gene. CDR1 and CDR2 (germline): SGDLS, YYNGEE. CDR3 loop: CASSVWTSGGQETQYF. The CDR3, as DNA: TGTGCCAGCAGCGTATGGACTAGCGGGGGACAAGAGACCCAGTACTTC.

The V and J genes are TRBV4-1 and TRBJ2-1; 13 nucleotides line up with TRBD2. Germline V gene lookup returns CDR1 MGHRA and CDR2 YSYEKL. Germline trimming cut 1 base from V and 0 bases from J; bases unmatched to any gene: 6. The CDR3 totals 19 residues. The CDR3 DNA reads TGCGCCAGCAGCCAAGGCGGCCGACTAGCGGGGGGCTCCTACAATGAGCAGTTCTTC. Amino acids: CASSQGGRLAGGSYNEQFF.

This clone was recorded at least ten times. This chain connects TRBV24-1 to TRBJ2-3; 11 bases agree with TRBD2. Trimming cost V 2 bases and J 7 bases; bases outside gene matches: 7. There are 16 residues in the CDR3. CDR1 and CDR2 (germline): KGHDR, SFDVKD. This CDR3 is CATSDSGTSGTNTQYF. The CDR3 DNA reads TGTGCCACCAGTGATTCCGGGACTAGCGGAACTAATACGCAGTATTTT.

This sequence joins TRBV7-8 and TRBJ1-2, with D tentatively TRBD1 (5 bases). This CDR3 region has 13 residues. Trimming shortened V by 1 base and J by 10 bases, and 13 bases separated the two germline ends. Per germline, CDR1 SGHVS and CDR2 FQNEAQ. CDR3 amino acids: CASSLEVRGVYTF. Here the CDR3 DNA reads TGTGCCAGCAGCTTAGAAGTCCGGGGGGTCTACACCTTC.

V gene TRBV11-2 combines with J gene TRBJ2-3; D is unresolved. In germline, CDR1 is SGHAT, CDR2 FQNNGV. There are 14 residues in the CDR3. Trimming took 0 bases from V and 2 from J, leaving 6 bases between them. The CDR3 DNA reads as TGTGCCAGCAGCTTAGATATACACACAGATACGCAGTATTTT. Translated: CASSLDIHTDTQYF.

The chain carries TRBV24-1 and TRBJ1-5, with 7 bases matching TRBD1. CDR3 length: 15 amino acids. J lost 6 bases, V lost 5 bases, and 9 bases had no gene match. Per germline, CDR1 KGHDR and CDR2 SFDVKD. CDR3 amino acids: CATSGAGGDFQPQHF. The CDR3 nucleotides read TGTGCCACCAGTGGCGCAGGGGGTGATTTTCAGCCCCAGCATTTT.

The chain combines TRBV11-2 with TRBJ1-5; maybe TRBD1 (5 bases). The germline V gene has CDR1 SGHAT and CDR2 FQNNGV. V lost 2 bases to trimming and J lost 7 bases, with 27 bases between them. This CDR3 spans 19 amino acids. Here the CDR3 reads CASSLKEGPRWRGGQPQHF. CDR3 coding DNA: TGTGCCAGCAGCTTAAAGGAGGGTCCCCGATGGAGGGGAGGACAGCCCCAGCATTTT.

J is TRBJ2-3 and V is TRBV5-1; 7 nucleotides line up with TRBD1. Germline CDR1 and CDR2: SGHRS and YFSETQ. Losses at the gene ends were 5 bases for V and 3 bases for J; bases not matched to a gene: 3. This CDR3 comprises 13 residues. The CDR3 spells CASRNRGTDTQYF. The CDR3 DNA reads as TGCGCCAGCAGGAACAGGGGAACAGATACGCAGTATTTT.

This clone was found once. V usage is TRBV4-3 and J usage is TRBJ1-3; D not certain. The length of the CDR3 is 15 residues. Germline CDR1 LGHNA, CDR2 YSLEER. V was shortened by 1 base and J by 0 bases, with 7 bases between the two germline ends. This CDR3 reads CASSQGLSSGNTIYF. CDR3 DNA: TGCGCCAGCAGCCAAGGGCTCAGCTCTGGAAACACCATATATTTT.

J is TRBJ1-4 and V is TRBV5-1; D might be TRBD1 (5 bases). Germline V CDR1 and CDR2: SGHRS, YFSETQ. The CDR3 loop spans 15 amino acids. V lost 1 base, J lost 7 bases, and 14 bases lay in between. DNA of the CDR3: TGCGCCAGCAGCTTGTCGGCCAGGGCAAGTGAAAAACTGTTTTTT. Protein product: CASSLSARASEKLFF.

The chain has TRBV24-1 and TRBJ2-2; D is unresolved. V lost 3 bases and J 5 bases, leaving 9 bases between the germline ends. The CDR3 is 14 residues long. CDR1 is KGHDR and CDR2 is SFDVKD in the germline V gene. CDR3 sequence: CATSDKTETGELFF. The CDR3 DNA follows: TGTGCCACCAGTGATAAAACAGAGACCGGGGAGCTGTTTTTT.

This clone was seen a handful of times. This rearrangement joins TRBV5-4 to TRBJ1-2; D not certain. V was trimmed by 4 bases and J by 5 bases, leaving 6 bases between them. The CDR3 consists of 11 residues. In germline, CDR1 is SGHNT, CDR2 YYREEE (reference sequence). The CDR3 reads CASSPGYGYTF. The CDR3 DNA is TGTGCCAGCAGCCCGGGGTATGGCTACACCTTC.

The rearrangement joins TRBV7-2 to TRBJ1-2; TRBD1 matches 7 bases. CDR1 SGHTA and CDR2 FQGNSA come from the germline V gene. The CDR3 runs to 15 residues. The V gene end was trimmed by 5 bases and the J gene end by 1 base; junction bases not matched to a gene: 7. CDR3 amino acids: CASSATGANNYGYTF. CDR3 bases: TGTGCCAGCAGCGCTACAGGGGCCAATAACTATGGCTACACCTTC.

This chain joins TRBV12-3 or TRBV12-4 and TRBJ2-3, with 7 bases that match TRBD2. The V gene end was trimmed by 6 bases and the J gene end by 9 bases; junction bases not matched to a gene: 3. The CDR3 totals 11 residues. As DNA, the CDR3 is TGTGCCAGCAGCTCTAGCGGCACGCAGTATTTT. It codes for CASSSSGTQYF.